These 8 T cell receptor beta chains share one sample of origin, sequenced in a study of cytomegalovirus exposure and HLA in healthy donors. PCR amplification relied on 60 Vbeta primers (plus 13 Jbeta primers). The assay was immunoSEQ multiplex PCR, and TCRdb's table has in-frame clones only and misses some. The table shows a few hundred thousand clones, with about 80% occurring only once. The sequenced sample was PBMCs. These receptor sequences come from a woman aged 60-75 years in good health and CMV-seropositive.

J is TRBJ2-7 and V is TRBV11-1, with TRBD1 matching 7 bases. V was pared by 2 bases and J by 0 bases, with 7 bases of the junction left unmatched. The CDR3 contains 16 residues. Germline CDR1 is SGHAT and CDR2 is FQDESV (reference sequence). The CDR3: CASSLRWDSLSYEQYF. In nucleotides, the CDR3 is TGTGCCAGCAGCTTAAGATGGGACAGCCTCTCCTACGAGCAGTACTTC. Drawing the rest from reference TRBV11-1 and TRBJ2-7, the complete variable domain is EAEVAQSPRYKITEKSQAVAFWCDPISGHATLYWYRQILGQGPELLVQFQDESVVDDSQLPKDRFSAERLKGVDSTLKIQPAELGDSAMYLCASSLRWDSLSYEQYFGPGTRLTVT.

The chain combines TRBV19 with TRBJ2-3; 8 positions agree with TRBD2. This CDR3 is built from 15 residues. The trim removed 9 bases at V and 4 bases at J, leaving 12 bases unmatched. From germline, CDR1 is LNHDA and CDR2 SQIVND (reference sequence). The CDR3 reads CASTPTSVGADTQYF. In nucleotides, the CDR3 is TGTGCCAGCACCCCGACTAGCGTGGGGGCAGATACGCAGTATTTT.

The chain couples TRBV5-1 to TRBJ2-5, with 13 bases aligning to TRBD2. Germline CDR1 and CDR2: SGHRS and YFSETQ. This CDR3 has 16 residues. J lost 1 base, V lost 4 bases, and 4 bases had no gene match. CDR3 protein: CASSLGLAGVQETQYF. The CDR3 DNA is TGCGCCAGCAGCCTCGGACTAGCGGGAGTCCAAGAGACCCAGTACTTC.

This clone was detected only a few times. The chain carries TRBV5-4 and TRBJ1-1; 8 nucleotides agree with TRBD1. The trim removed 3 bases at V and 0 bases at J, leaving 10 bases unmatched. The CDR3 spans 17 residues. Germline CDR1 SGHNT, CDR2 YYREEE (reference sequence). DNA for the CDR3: TGTGCCAGCAGCTCTACCGGGACAGGAGACATGAACACTGAAGCTTTCTTT. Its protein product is CASSSTGTGDMNTEAFF.

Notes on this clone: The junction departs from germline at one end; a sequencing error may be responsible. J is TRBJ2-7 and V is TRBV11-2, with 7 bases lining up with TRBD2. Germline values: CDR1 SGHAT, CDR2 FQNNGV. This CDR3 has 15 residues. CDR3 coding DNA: TGTGCCAGCAGCTTAGAAGGTGGGACTACCCTACTCCTAAACTTC. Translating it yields CASSLEGGTTLLLNF.

This chain's CDR3 is CASSYSRDSSYEQYF. CDR3 nucleotides: TGTGCCAGCAGTTACTCCCGGGACAGCTCCTACGAGCAGTACTTC. The chain uses TRBV6-5 and TRBJ2-7, with 7 bases identical to TRBD1. This CDR3 has 15 amino acids. Germline lookup yields CDR1 MNHEY and CDR2 SVGAGI. V gave up 0 bases and J gave up 0 bases; unmatched junction bases: 2.

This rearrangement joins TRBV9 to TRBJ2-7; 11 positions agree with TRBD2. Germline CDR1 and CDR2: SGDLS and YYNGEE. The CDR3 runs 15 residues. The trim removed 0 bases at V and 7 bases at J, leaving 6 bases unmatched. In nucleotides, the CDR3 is TGTGCCAGCAGCGTAGGAGTAGCGGGAGGGGTAGAGCAGTACTTC. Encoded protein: CASSVGVAGGVEQYF.

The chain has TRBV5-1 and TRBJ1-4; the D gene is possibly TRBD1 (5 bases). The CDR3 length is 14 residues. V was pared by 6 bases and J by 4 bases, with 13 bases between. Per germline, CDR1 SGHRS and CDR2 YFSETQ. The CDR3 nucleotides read TGCGCCAGCACCCAAGGACACCTTAATGAAAAACTGTTTTTT. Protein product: CASTQGHLNEKLFF.